The 27 T cell receptor beta chains given below trace back to one sample, sequenced in a study of blood T cell repertoires in COVID-19 (dated by TCRdb to between 2020 and 2021). Preparation of the library involved the immunoSEQ multiplex PCR assay. Imported from immuneACCESS, the table was reduced by TCRdb to in-frame sequences with V and J called. These copies leave out some clones; in studies compared against another copy, an unresolved V gene accounts for under half, and the cause of the remainder is not known. The table for this sample lists more than 200,000 clones; approximately 81% of them were counted only once. The biggest ten clones account for roughly a tenth of the sample. The sequenced sample consisted of peripheral blood. These receptors came from a woman of 80 years or more with COVID-19, enrolled during active disease.

For this clone: The junction does not match germline at one end; this may be a read error. The J gene is TRBJ2-1, the V gene TRBV7-9, with 9 bases fitting TRBD2. Germline V CDR1 and CDR2: SEHNR, FQNEAQ (reference sequence). CDR3 length equals 14 residues. CDR3: CVSSRPGLASEQFF. CDR3 nucleotide sequence: TGTGTCAGCAGCCGCCCCGGACTAGCGAGTGAGCAGTTCTTC.

The rearrangement links TRBV19 to TRBJ1-5; 7 positions match TRBD1. The germline V gene encodes CDR1 LNHDA and CDR2 SQIVND (reference sequence). This CDR3 has 19 residues. V lost 3 bases and J lost 3; bases outside the gene matches: 17. The CDR3 loop reads CASSIEGRQTGRINQPQHF. The CDR3 DNA sequence: TGTGCCAGTAGTATCGAGGGAAGGCAGACAGGGAGGATCAATCAGCCCCAGCATTTT.

The chain has TRBV18 and TRBJ1-1; D is uncertain. Germline values: CDR1 KGHSH, CDR2 LQKENI. V shed 0 bases and J shed 8 bases, with 16 bases lying between them. This CDR3 contains 15 residues. The CDR3 DNA is TGTGCCAGCTCACCACCATTGCAGGCCGGGGTCGAAGCTTTCTTT. The encoded protein is CASSPPLQAGVEAFF.

This clone has a single count. The chain joins TRBV3-1 (or the pseudogene TRBV3-2) to TRBJ1-1, with 9 bases aligning to TRBD1. The CDR3 runs 14 residues. CDR1 and CDR2 (germline): LGHDT, YNNKEL (reference sequence). The V gene end was trimmed by 6 bases and the J gene end by 3 bases; junction bases not matched to a gene: 5. The CDR3 sequence is CASSTTGGYTEAFF. The CDR3 nucleotides are TGTGCCAGCAGTACAACAGGGGGCTACACTGAAGCTTTCTTT.

The rearrangement uses TRBV9 and TRBJ1-1, with D perhaps TRBD1 (6 bases). Germline CDR1 is SGDLS and CDR2 is YYNGEE. V lost 3 bases to trimming and J lost 4 bases, with 16 bases between them. This CDR3 region has 15 residues. CDR3 coding DNA: TGTGCCAGCAGCGAGACACCCAGGGGTGGCACTGAAGCTTTCTTT. The encoded protein is CASSETPRGGTEAFF.

This chain links TRBV7-2 with TRBJ2-3, with 8 nucleotides matching TRBD2. Germline values: CDR1 SGHTA, CDR2 FQGNSA. The CDR3 is 16 residues long. Trimming removed 5 bases from V and 2 bases from J; junction bases left unmatched: 9. The CDR3 region has the DNA TGTGCCAGCAGCCCACGGAGCGGGGGTTTCACAGATACGCAGTATTTT. Residues: CASSPRSGGFTDTQYF.

The chain has TRBV5-6 and TRBJ1-6, with D unresolved. Between the trimmed V and J ends, which lost 1 base and 4 bases, there was a span of 6 bases. The germline V gene encodes CDR1 SGHDT and CDR2 YYEEEE. This CDR3 is built from 14 residues. The CDR3 nucleotides are TGTGCCAGCAGCTTGACGGGGTATAATTCACCCCTCCACTTT. Its translation: CASSLTGYNSPLHF.

The genes are TRBV4-1 and TRBJ1-2, with D possibly matching TRBD1 (6 bases). Germline V lookup: CDR1 MGHRA, CDR2 YSYEKL. V was cut by 8 bases and J by 1 base, with 17 bases left in between. The CDR3 is 15 amino acids. This CDR3 reads CASPRQARLNYGYTF. The CDR3 DNA is TGCGCCAGCCCTAGACAGGCCCGACTTAACTATGGCTACACCTTC.

The chain couples TRBV18 to TRBJ2-2; D uncertain. The CDR3 runs 14 residues. Germline CDR1 is KGHSH and CDR2 is LQKENI. V lost 0 bases to trimming and J lost 4 bases, with 6 bases between them. This CDR3 reads CASSPPAGTGELFF. The CDR3 DNA sequence: TGTGCCAGCTCACCACCGGCAGGCACCGGGGAGCTGTTTTTT.

This clone came up a few times. This chain uses TRBV27 with TRBJ1-2; possible D gene TRBD1, 6 bases. The CDR3 sequence is 14 residues long. CDR1 is MNHEY and CDR2 is SMNVEV in the germline V gene (reference sequence). Trimming pared 2 bases from V and 7 bases from J, leaving 14 bases between. The CDR3 region is CASSLDRSIRGYTF. CDR3 nucleotides: TGTGCCAGCAGTTTAGACAGGAGCATCCGTGGCTACACCTTC.

The V and J genes are TRBV7-2 and TRBJ1-4, with D possibly TRBD1 on 5 matching bases. The V gene lost 5 bases and the J gene lost 5 bases, with 9 bases spanning the gap. Germline V gene data show CDR1 as SGHTA and CDR2 as FQGNSA. CDR3 length: 13 residues. CDR3 in amino acids: CASSRGGNEKLFF. For the CDR3, the DNA is TGTGCCAGCAGCCGTGGGGGGAATGAAAAACTGTTTTTT. Full variable domain (missing parts from reference TRBV7-2 and TRBJ1-4): GAGVSQSPSNKVTEKGKDVELRCDPISGHTALYWYRQSLGQGLEFLIYFQGNSAPDKSGLPSDRFSAERTGGSVSTLTIQRTQQEDSAVYLCASSRGGNEKLFFGSGTQLSVL.

V gene TRBV13 combines with J gene TRBJ2-1; perhaps TRBD1 as D (6 bases). Germline V gives CDR1 PRHDT, CDR2 FYEKMQ (reference sequence). Trimming removed 2 bases from V and 4 bases from J, with 12 bases in between. This CDR3 is 15 amino acids long. CDR3 nucleotide sequence: TGTGCCAGCAGCTTAAAGGACAGAACGTACAATGAGCAGTTCTTC. Protein product: CASSLKDRTYNEQFF. The full variable domain, with the rest looked up from reference TRBV13 and TRBJ2-1, is AAGVIQSPRHLIKEKRETATLKCYPIPRHDTVYWYQQGPGQDPQFLISFYEKMQSDKGSIPDRFSAQQFSDYHSELNMSSLELGDSALYFCASSLKDRTYNEQFFGPGTRLTVL.

The chain recombines TRBV28 with TRBJ1-2; a weak D match, TRBD1 (5 bases). CDR1 MDHEN and CDR2 SYDVKM come from the germline V gene. The CDR3 contains 16 residues. With 2 bases removed from V and 3 bases from J, the gap between germline ends came to 16 bases. The CDR3 nucleotides are TGTGCCAGCAGTTTAAGGGGCGCGGGGACCGACTATGGCTACACCTTC. Encoded protein: CASSLRGAGTDYGYTF.

This clone was observed a few times. The chain employs TRBV6-2 or TRBV6-3 and TRBJ2-7; 7 bases are a match to TRBD1. The CDR3 extends over 16 amino acids. Germline CDR1 and CDR2: MNHEY and SVGEGT. Trimming at V came to 5 bases and at J to 1 base, leaving 11 bases not matched to a gene. The CDR3 bases are TGTGCCAGCAGTACCTCGCGACAGGGACGGTCCTACGAGCAGTACTTC. Its protein is CASSTSRQGRSYEQYF.

The chain joins TRBV13 to TRBJ2-3, with TRBD2 matching over 7 bases. J was trimmed by 3 bases and V by 5 bases; bases with no gene match: 14. CDR1 and CDR2 from the germline V gene are PRHDT and FYEKMQ (reference sequence). The CDR3 extends over 17 amino acids. The CDR3, as DNA: TGTGCCAGCAGCCCCCCCAAGGTGGGCGGGGGAACAGATACGCAGTATTTT. It encodes CASSPPKVGGGTDTQYF.

The chain has TRBV2 and TRBJ2-6, with 9 bases fitting TRBD1. This CDR3 contains 16 residues. The V segment lost 7 bases and the J segment 4 bases; nucleotides outside the gene matches: 8. From germline, CDR1 is SNHLY and CDR2 FYNNEI. In DNA, the CDR3 is TGTGCCAGCAAACCGGGACAGGGATCAGGGGCCAACGTCCTGACTTTC. It yields the protein CASKPGQGSGANVLTF.

The genes are TRBV5-1 and TRBJ1-4; the D is unclear. Germline V lookup: CDR1 SGHRS, CDR2 YFSETQ. There are 14 residues in the CDR3. Trimming cost V 0 bases and J 4 bases, with 7 bases left between them. In DNA form, the CDR3 reads TGCGCCAGCAGCTTGGATGGAGTTAATGAAAAACTGTTTTTT. Translated: CASSLDGVNEKLFF.

The rearrangement uses TRBV19 and TRBJ2-4, with TRBD1 identical over 9 bases. V lost 7 bases and J lost 0; bases outside the gene matches: 1. Germline V lookup: CDR1 LNHDA, CDR2 SQIVND (reference sequence). The CDR3 is 14 amino acids. The CDR3 loop reads CASKGQGAKNIQYF. CDR3 sequence (DNA): TGTGCCAGTAAGGGACAGGGAGCCAAAAACATTCAGTACTTC. The entire variable domain, with the rest obtained from reference TRBV19 and TRBJ2-4, is as follows: DGGITQSPKYLFRKEGQNVTLSCEQNLNHDAMYWYRQDPGQGLRLIYYSQIVNDFQKGDIAEGYSVSREKKESFPLTVTSAQKNPTAFYLCASKGQGAKNIQYFGAGTRLSVL.

The V call is TRBV18, the J call TRBJ2-5, with TRBD2 identical over 11 bases. Germline V lookup: CDR1 KGHSH, CDR2 LQKENI. This CDR3 spans 15 amino acids. V lost 10 bases and J lost 1; bases outside the gene matches: 8. CDR3: CATSFGTSGQETQYF. In DNA, the CDR3 is TGTGCCACCTCTTTTGGGACTAGCGGCCAAGAGACCCAGTACTTC.

The genes are TRBV18 and TRBJ2-2, with 8 nucleotides matching TRBD2. CDR1 and CDR2 (germline): KGHSH, LQKENI. This CDR3 is 16 amino acids long. The V and J ends lost 5 bases and 1 base, in that order; junction bases with no gene match: 6. CDR3 in amino acids: CASSSPSGRNTGELFF. For the CDR3, the DNA is TGTGCCAGCTCATCCCCTAGCGGGCGGAACACCGGGGAGCTGTTTTTT.

The chain carries TRBV24-1 and TRBJ2-6; a possible D gene is TRBD1 (5 bases). Looked up from germline, CDR1 is KGHDR and CDR2 is SFDVKD. V lost 3 bases and J lost 0, with 5 bases in between. This CDR3 is built from 15 residues. CDR3 sequence (DNA): TGTGCCACCAGTGATACAGGCTCTGGGGCCAACGTCCTGACTTTC. This translates into CATSDTGSGANVLTF.

This clone was observed a handful of times. This chain uses TRBV5-4 with TRBJ2-2; 7 bases match TRBD1. The germline V gene encodes CDR1 SGHNT and CDR2 YYREEE (reference sequence). The CDR3 has 17 amino acids. Trimming at V came to 0 bases and at J to 3 bases, leaving 8 bases not matched to a gene. CDR3 in DNA: TGTGCCAGCAGCTTGGGGGGAAGGGGGCCTGACACCGGGGAGCTGTTTTTT. It codes for CASSLGGRGPDTGELFF.

The chain carries TRBV5-4 and TRBJ1-6; D possibly corresponds to TRBD1 (5 bases). This CDR3 has 13 residues. Deletions cut 0 bases from V and 10 bases from J, with 8 bases between. The germline V gene has CDR1 SGHNT and CDR2 YYREEE (reference sequence). CDR3 in amino acids: CASSLATASPLHF. For the CDR3, the DNA is TGTGCCAGCAGCTTGGCGACAGCCTCACCCCTCCACTTT. Full variable domain (missing parts from reference TRBV5-4 and TRBJ1-6): ETGVTQSPTHLIKTRGQQVTLRCSSQSGHNTVSWYQQALGQGPQFIFQYYREEENGRGNFPPRFSGLQFPNYSSELNVNALELDDSALYLCASSLATASPLHFGNGTRLTVT.

This chain uses TRBV30 with TRBJ1-4; D might be TRBD1 (5 bases). Germline-derived CDR1 and CDR2 are GTSNPN and SVGIG (reference sequence). This CDR3 spans 14 amino acids. V lost 4 bases, J lost 4 bases, and 13 bases lay in between. The CDR3 sequence is CAWKQGYHNEKLFF. The CDR3 DNA follows: TGTGCCTGGAAGCAGGGCTATCATAATGAAAAACTGTTTTTT.

The rearrangement links TRBV30 to TRBJ2-3, with TRBD2 identical over 9 bases. Germline values: CDR1 GTSNPN, CDR2 SVGIG (reference sequence). The CDR3 has 14 amino acids. With V trimmed by 0 bases and J by 10 bases, 8 bases remained unmatched. The CDR3 DNA follows: TGTGCCTGGAGTGTCGGCGGGGGGGCGTTGGCGCAGTATTTT. This gives the protein CAWSVGGGALAQYF.

The chain is built from TRBV6-5 and TRBJ2-1; D is possibly TRBD1 (6 bases). Germline CDR1 and CDR2: MNHEY and SVGAGI. Trimming took off 6 bases at V and 5 bases at J, with 17 bases between the two ends. This CDR3 has 15 amino acids. The CDR3: CASRTGQTPNNEQFF. Here the CDR3 DNA reads TGTGCCAGCAGGACTGGACAGACCCCCAACAATGAGCAGTTCTTC.

V is TRBV3-1 (or the pseudogene TRBV3-2) and J is TRBJ2-1; 12 bases agree with TRBD2. Germline trimming cut 3 bases from V and 5 bases from J; bases unmatched to any gene: 2. This CDR3 contains 15 residues. The germline CDR1 and CDR2 sequences are LGHDT and YNNKEL (reference sequence). The chain's CDR3 is CASSQTSGGHNEQFF. The DNA of the CDR3 is TGTGCCAGCAGCCAGACTAGCGGGGGTCACAATGAGCAGTTCTTC.